Here is one T cell receptor beta chain with its context. Its specific antigen is unknown. No base quality information exists; no much larger clone differs at one position. The data were obtained in a study of CD8+ T cells in alopecia areata (dated by TCRdb to about 2018). Some background on the complete study: Treated patients were enrolled in an open-label pilot trial of oral tofacitinib at 5 to 10 mg twice daily for moderate-to-severe alopecia areata. The study used high-throughput TCRbeta sequencing to examine T cell clonal expansion in alopecia areata, in both the C3H/HeJ mouse model and human patients. Scalp clonality was compared among normal scalp (n=4), patchy alopecia areata scalp (n=8), and alopecia totalis/universalis scalp (n=8). On the human side, TCRbeta sequencing was run on scalp tissue and on sorted CD4+ and CD8+ peripheral blood T cells from healthy controls and from alopecia areata patients with either patchy or totalis/universalis disease. Amplification of TCRbeta CDR3 regions was done by immunoSEQ multiplex PCR using 35 Vbeta forward primers and 13 Jbeta reverse primers. Tofacitinib-treated patients had biopsies at baseline and at 4 and 24 weeks of treatment, with a later scalp biopsy in several patients. RNA came from the PAXgene miRNA kit for fixed scalp, the miRNeasy kit for PBMCs, and the RNeasy kit for mouse skin. Patients stayed on tofacitinib for 6 to 18 months and then had 6 months of follow-up off drug so that delayed response and recurrence could be assessed.

Library prep was done by the immunoSEQ multiplex PCR assay. RNA was extracted from all samples and reverse transcribed into cDNA, which served as template for TCR sequencing. First-strand cDNA was synthesized with SuperScript III using a 2:1 mix of oligo-dT and random hexamers. A synthetic immune receptor repertoire was used to gauge amplification bias, and whatever bias remained was removed computationally. Per the authors' processing: Raw reads were preprocessed to remove errors, and CDR3 was defined according to IMGT conventions as the region from the conserved cysteine to phenylalanine. Clonality was computed as 1 minus the Shannon entropy, with the entropy normalized by log2 of the number of productive unique TCRs. Whether scalp clones were CD4 or CD8 was inferred by matching scalp TCRbeta sequences against CD4 and CD8 repertoires sorted from blood. The source is immuneACCESS, and TCRdb retained only in-frame sequences with V and J called. Part of the clones is not carried over; for the studies checked, unresolved V genes explain less than half of this, and the remainder is unexplained. Clone size and V and J calls were adopted from that table, with D and trimming inferred from the DNA. This sample comprises roughly 200,000 clones, 63% of them detected only once. The ten top clones hold under 2% of the sample.

In the paper's terms, the time point label means: baseline before oral tofacitinib. From alopecia areata patients, peripheral blood was collected along with lesional scalp punch biopsies. PBMCs were separated by density centrifugation and stained for CD3, CD4 and CD8, after which CD4+ and CD8+ T cells were sorted on a FACSAria. The research as a whole found: Lesional scalp, especially in alopecia totalis/universalis, showed higher clonality and more expanded CD8+ clones than normal scalp, suggesting antigenic drive. Shared TCR sequences between patients were less evident than in mice, which may be partly attributable to HLA diversity in the patient population. Resident alphabeta T cells in normal human skin are also sequenced, complicating scalp TCR repertoire analysis, unlike mouse skin dominated by gammadelta T cells.

The sequenced sample was CD4+ T cells sorted from blood, obtained at week 0. The TCR comes from a human donor with alopecia areata.

The CDR3 loop reads CASSNTGAGELFF. In nucleotide form, the sequence is TGTGCCAGCAGCAACACAGGGGCCGGGGAGCTGTTTTTT. The chain is encoded by TRBV5-6 joined to TRBJ2-2; 7 middle bases align to TRBD1. According to the germline V gene, CDR1 reads SGHDT and CDR2 reads YYEEEE. V is trimmed back by 4 bases and J by 6 bases, and the junction contains 3 bases that no gene match accounts for. CDR3 length: 13 amino acids, cysteine to phenylalanine. Only the CDR3 DNA stays, 39 bases, in frame from base 1.